The clone carrying this T cell receptor beta chain was seen only once. Measured with immunoSEQ multiplex PCR; TCRdb has only the in-frame clones, and not every one. The sample lists a few hundred thousand clones, around nine tenths seen once, with roughly 10% in the top ten. This sample stems from a study of blood T cell repertoires in COVID-19. From germline, CDR1 is LNHDA and CDR2 SQIVND (reference sequence). Trimming pared 8 bases from V and 4 bases from J, leaving 15 bases between. The CDR3 is 14 amino acids. The cohort comprised adults aged roughly 18 to 95 years residing in about two dozen US areas. Cohort allocation depended upon clinical history that participants reported. The recovered donors of Cohort 3 showed two negative PCRs, clearance, or symptom resolution.

V and J are TRBV19 and TRBJ2-4; a weak D match, TRBD1 (6 bases). The clonotype comes from a woman aged 45-65 years who had recovered from COVID-19. The sequenced material came from PBMCs or T cells enriched from blood (not recorded which). CDR3 protein: CASRPGDGKNIQYF. The DNA of the CDR3 is TGTGCCAGTCGGCCAGGGGACGGGAAAAACATTCAGTACTTC.